The source of this T cell receptor (beta chain) is a study of OX40 agonist ivuxolimab in advanced cancers. Study-wide results and limits: Dose levels from 0.1 to 3.0 mg/kg saw CD4+ and CD8+ blood T cells expand clonally by week 6. In general, CD8+ T cells held more expanded clones than CD4+ did, on average. In a subset of nonresponders, normalized T-cell clonal expansion was also low.

Concerning this clone: Its target is not known.

Germline V gene data show CDR1 as SGDLS and CDR2 as YYNGEE. The CDR3 length is 15 residues. V was shortened by 1 base and J by 2 bases, with 9 bases between the two germline ends. Profiled with immunoSEQ multiplex PCR; TCRdb holds only in-frame clones, not every one. The sample lists tens of thousands of clones, about 85% occurring once. Sequences were derived from CD4+ or CD8+ T cells sorted from blood, sampled in a trial of the OX40 agonist ivuxolimab. V and J are TRBV9 and TRBJ2-2; D gene uncertain. The receptor comes from an adult with an advanced solid tumor such as melanoma, head and neck, liver or kidney cancer. CDR3 in DNA: TGTGCCAGCAGCGTATGGCAGGCCAACACCGGGGAGCTGTTTTTT. It codes for CASSVWQANTGELFF.